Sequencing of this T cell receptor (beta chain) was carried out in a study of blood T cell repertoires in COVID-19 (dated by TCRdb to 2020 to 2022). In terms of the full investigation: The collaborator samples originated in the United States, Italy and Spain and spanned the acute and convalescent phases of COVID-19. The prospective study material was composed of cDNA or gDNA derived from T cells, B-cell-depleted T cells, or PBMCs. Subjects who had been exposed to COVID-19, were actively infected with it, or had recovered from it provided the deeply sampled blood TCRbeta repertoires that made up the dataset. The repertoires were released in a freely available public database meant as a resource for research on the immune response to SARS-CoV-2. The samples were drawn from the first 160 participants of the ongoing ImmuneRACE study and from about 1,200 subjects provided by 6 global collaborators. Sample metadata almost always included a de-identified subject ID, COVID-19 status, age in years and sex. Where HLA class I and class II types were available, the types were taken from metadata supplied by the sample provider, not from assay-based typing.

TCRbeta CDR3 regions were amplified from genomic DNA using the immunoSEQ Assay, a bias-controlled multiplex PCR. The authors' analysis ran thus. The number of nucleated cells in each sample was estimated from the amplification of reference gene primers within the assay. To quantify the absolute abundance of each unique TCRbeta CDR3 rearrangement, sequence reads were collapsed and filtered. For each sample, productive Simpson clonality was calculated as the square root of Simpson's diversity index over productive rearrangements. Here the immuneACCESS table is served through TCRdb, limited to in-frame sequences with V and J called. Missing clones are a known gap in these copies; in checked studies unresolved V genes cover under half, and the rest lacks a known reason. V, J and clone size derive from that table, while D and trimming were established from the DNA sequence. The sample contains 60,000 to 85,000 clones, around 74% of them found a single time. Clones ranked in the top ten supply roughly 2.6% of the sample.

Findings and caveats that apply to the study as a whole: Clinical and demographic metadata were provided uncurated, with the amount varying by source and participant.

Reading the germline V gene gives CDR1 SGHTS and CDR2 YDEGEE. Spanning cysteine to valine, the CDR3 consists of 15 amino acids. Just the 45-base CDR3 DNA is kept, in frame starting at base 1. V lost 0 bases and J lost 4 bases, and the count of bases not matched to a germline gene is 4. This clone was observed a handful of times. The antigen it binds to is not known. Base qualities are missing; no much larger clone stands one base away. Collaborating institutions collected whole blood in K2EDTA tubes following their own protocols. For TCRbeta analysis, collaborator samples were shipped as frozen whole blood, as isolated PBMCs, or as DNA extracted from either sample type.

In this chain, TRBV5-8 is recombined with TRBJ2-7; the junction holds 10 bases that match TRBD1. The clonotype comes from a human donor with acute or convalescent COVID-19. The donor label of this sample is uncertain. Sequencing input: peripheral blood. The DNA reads TGTGCCAGCAGCTTGGTTGGGACAGGGGTTTACGAGCAGTACGTC. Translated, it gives CASSLVGTGVYEQYV.